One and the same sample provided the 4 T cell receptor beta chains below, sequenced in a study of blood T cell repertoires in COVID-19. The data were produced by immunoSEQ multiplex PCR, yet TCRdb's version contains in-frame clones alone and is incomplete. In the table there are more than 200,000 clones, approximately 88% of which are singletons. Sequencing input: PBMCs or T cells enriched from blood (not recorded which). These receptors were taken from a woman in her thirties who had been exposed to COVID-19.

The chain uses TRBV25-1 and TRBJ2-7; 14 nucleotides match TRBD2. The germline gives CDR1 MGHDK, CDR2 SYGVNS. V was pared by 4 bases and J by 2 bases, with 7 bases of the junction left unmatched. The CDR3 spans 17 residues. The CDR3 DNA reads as TGTGCCAGCAGTGCCGGGGGACTAGCGGGAGTTGCCTACGAGCAGTACTTC. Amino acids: CASSAGGLAGVAYEQYF.

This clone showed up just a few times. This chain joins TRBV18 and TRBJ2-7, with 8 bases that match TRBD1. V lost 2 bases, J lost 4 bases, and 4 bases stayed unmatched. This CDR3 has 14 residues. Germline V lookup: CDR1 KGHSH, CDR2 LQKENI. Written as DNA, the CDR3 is TGTGCCAGCTCACCAGGGACAGGAGATTACGAGCAGTACTTC. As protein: CASSPGTGDYEQYF.

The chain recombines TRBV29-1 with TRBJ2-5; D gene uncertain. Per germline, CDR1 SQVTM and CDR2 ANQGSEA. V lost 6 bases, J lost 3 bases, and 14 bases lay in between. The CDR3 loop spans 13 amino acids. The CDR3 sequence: CSVEHLTEETQYF. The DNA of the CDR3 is TGCAGCGTCGAGCACCTTACTGAAGAGACCCAGTACTTC.

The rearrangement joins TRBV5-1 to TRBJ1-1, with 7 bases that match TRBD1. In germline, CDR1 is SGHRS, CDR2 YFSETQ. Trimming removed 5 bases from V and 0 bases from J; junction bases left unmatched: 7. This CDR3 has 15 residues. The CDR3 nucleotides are TGCGCCAGCAGGTCCATACAGGGGATGAACACTGAAGCTTTCTTT. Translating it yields CASRSIQGMNTEAFF.